This T cell receptor (beta chain) was documented in a study of blood T cell repertoires in COVID-19. Study at large: COVID-19 samples, acute and convalescent, were from the United States, Italy and Spain. PBMCs, B-cell-depleted T cells, or T cells were the source of the cDNA or gDNA that made up the material.

Authors' methods: Counts of nucleated cells, estimated from reference gene primer amplification, were obtained. Produced via immunoSEQ multiplex PCR; TCRdb's table is partial and in-frame only. V, J and clone size reflect that table, while D and trimming were determined from the DNA. The profile shows around 240,000 clones, 65% to 90% of them singletons. The ends lost 4 bases at V and 2 bases at J; junction bases unmatched: 3. The CDR3 sequence is 15 residues long. The V gene's germline CDR1 is LGHNA and CDR2 YNFKEQ. Sequenced material: peripheral blood. The chain links TRBV4-2 to TRBJ2-1; TRBD2 aligns across 9 bases. The TCR comes from a woman aged 50 to 60 with acute or convalescent COVID-19. CDR3 amino acids: CASSPSGGTYNEQFF. CDR3 DNA sequence: TGTGCCAGCAGCCCCAGCGGGGGGACCTACAATGAGCAGTTCTTC.